A single sample is the source of the 26 T cell receptor beta chains below, sequenced in a study of T cell responses to AZD1222 COVID-19 vaccine. Generated by immunoSEQ multiplex PCR, the TCRdb table keeps only in-frame clones and is missing some. Among about 110,000 clones, 80% to 95% were seen once, and the ten largest hold under 10%. The sequences come from peripheral blood, collected on day 0 of AZD1222 vaccination. These receptors all stem from an adult in good health.

The rearrangement links TRBV27 to TRBJ1-5; D remains ambiguous. The CDR3 has 11 residues. V lost 3 bases to trimming and J lost 3 bases, with 0 bases between them. The germline V gene encodes CDR1 MNHEY and CDR2 SMNVEV (reference sequence). CDR3 amino acids: CASSFNQPQHF. The CDR3 DNA reads TGTGCCAGCAGTTTCAATCAGCCCCAGCATTTT.

This clone was seen only once. The genes are TRBV2 and TRBJ1-2, with D perhaps matching TRBD1 (5 bases). The germline V gene has CDR1 SNHLY and CDR2 FYNNEI. CDR3 length: 15 amino acids. V was cut by 7 bases and J by 5 bases, with 20 bases left in between. CDR3 sequence (DNA): TGTGCCAGCATCATTATGGGGGTGAGCAGTTATGGCTACACCTTC. Translation: CASIIMGVSSYGYTF.

As concerns this clone: Because it lacks the conserved phenylalanine or tryptophan at the end, this CDR3 is likely a read error. This chain joins TRBV19 and TRBJ1-2; TRBD1 agrees at 10 bases. V was clipped by 10 bases and J by 1 base; unmatched bases: 3. This CDR3 has 13 amino acids. CDR1 is LNHDA and CDR2 is SQIVND in the germline V gene (reference sequence). The CDR3 DNA reads as TGTGCCACCCGGACAGGGGGTAACTATGGCTACACCCTC. Encoded protein: CATRTGGNYGYTL.

J is TRBJ1-5 and V is TRBV11-2; D remains unclear. Germline assignment: CDR1 SGHAT and CDR2 FQNNGV. CDR3 length: 13 amino acids. Deletions cut 3 bases from V and 4 bases from J, with 7 bases between. The CDR3 is CASSLFPNQPQHF. The CDR3 nucleotides are TGTGCCAGCAGCTTGTTCCCAAATCAGCCCCAGCATTTT.

Here the CDR3 DNA reads TGCGCCAGCAGCCCACAGGGACACGAGCAGTACTTC. It encodes CASSPQGHEQYF. V is TRBV5-1 and J is TRBJ2-7; D might be TRBD1 (6 bases). The ends were cut back, 4 bases at V and 5 bases at J, with 10 bases in the middle. CDR3 length: 12 residues. Germline values: CDR1 SGHRS, CDR2 YFSETQ.

The V gene is TRBV5-1, the J gene TRBJ1-4; 9 nucleotides agree with TRBD1. From germline, CDR1 is SGHRS and CDR2 YFSETQ. The CDR3 is made up of 17 amino acids. V lost 2 bases, J lost 2 bases, and 7 bases stayed unmatched. The DNA of the CDR3 is TGCGCCAGCAGCTTTTATGCGGGACAGGGCACTAATGAAAAACTGTTTTTT. Protein sequence: CASSFYAGQGTNEKLFF.

The chain combines TRBV7-6 with TRBJ1-5, with D possibly TRBD1 on 6 matching bases. CDR3 size: 15 residues. The V end lost 3 bases, the J end lost 5 bases, and 14 bases lay between the germline ends. Germline values: CDR1 SGHVS, CDR2 FNYEAQ. CDR3 nucleotides: TGTGCCAGCAGCTTGAGGCAGGGGCTCGATCAGCCCCAGCATTTT. Amino acid sequence: CASSLRQGLDQPQHF.

The V and J genes are TRBV5-1 and TRBJ2-3; no firm D call. The CDR3 loop spans 13 amino acids. Trimming removed 3 bases at V and 0 bases at J, with 5 bases between. Germline V gives CDR1 SGHRS, CDR2 YFSETQ. CDR3 sequence: CASSSSSTDTQYF. The CDR3 nucleotides read TGCGCCAGCAGCTCCTCTAGCACAGATACGCAGTATTTT.

CDR3 loop: CASSQIGGGDEKLFF. The CDR3 coding sequence is TGTGCCAGCAGCCAAATAGGGGGTGGGGATGAAAAACTGTTTTTT. The rearrangement joins TRBV6-5 to TRBJ1-4; possibly TRBD1 for D (6 bases). The CDR3 runs to 15 residues. V was pared by 6 bases and J by 6 bases, with 17 bases between. CDR1 and CDR2 from the germline V gene are MNHEY and SVGAGI.

The V gene is TRBV19, the J gene TRBJ2-7; maybe TRBD1 (6 bases). This CDR3 comprises 14 residues. The V and J ends lost 5 bases and 1 base respectively, with 12 bases between them. Per the germline V gene, CDR1 is LNHDA and CDR2 is SQIVND (reference sequence). The CDR3 protein is CASSFDRRSYEQYF. DNA for the CDR3: TGTGCCAGTAGTTTCGACAGGCGGTCCTACGAGCAGTACTTC.

The chain has TRBV9 and TRBJ2-6; the D gene is possibly TRBD1 (5 bases). V was clipped by 3 bases and J by 1 base, with 8 bases between them. Germline CDR1 reads SGDLS; CDR2 reads YYNGEE. The CDR3 has 15 amino acids. The CDR3 DNA reads as TGTGCCAGCAGCGGACAGAATTCTGGGGCCAACGTCCTGACTTTC. Protein product: CASSGQNSGANVLTF.

The chain employs TRBV4-1 and TRBJ1-1; D remains unclear. Germline V CDR1 and CDR2: MGHRA, YSYEKL. Trimming removed 2 bases from V and 2 bases from J, with 0 bases in between. CDR3 length equals 11 residues. CDR3 bases: TGCGCCAGCAGCCAAAACACTGAAGCTTTCTTT. Its translation: CASSQNTEAFF.

The V gene is TRBV7-9, the J gene TRBJ1-3; the D is unclear. The CDR3 totals 14 residues. Germline CDR1 and CDR2: SEHNR and FQNEAQ (reference sequence). Trimming pared 1 base from V and 6 bases from J, leaving 10 bases between. CDR3 in amino acids: CASSLDKGANTIYF. Here the CDR3 DNA reads TGTGCCAGCAGCTTAGATAAGGGAGCAAACACCATATATTTT.

The chain recombines TRBV9 with TRBJ2-1; 12 bases map to TRBD2. Trimming at V came to 3 bases and at J to 10 bases, leaving 5 bases not matched to a gene. Per germline, CDR1 SGDLS and CDR2 YYNGEE. The CDR3 extends over 14 amino acids. This chain's CDR3 is CASSGRLAGVEQFF. The CDR3 region has the DNA TGTGCCAGCAGCGGGAGACTAGCGGGGGTGGAGCAGTTCTTC.

Regarding this clone: The same CDR3 arises from other DNA sequences in this sample as well. This chain connects TRBV5-1 to TRBJ1-1; possibly TRBD1 for D (5 bases). V gave up 4 bases and J gave up 0 bases, with 10 bases separating them. CDR1 and CDR2 (germline): SGHRS, YFSETQ. The CDR3 is made up of 14 amino acids. This CDR3 is CASSLTVMNTEAFF. The CDR3 DNA reads TGCGCCAGCAGCCTGACAGTTATGAACACTGAAGCTTTCTTT. The whole variable domain, remainder taken from reference TRBV5-1 and TRBJ1-1, is KAGVTQTPRYLIKTRGQQVTLSCSPISGHRSVSWYQQTPGQGLQFLFEYFSETQRNKGNFPGRFSGRQFSNSRSEMNVSTLELGDSALYLCASSLTVMNTEAFFGQGTRLTVV.

The chain combines TRBV11-3 with TRBJ1-3, with D unclear. V was clipped by 3 bases and J by 9 bases, with 9 bases between them. The CDR3 length is 12 residues. Germline V gene lookup returns CDR1 SGHNT and CDR2 YENEEA. The CDR3 DNA reads as TGTGCCAGCAGCTTGACCAGCCTCACCATATATTTT. Translation gives CASSLTSLTIYF.

The chain uses TRBV19 and TRBJ2-3; 7 positions match TRBD2. Trimming cost V 1 base and J 2 bases; bases outside gene matches: 3. The CDR3 is 15 residues long. Germline V gene data show CDR1 as LNHDA and CDR2 as SQIVND (reference sequence). The CDR3 loop is CASSIVGRITDTQYF. In nucleotides, the CDR3 is TGTGCCAGTAGTATAGTCGGGAGGATCACAGATACGCAGTATTTT.

The V gene is TRBV29-1, the J gene TRBJ2-7; D might be TRBD1 or TRBD2, each matching 5 bases. This CDR3 region has 12 residues. Trimming left V 6 bases short and J 3 bases short, with 12 bases between. CDR1 and CDR2 (germline): SQVTM, ANQGSEA. CDR3 in DNA: TGCAGCGTCTCGGGACCCATCTACGAGCAGTACTTC. Protein sequence: CSVSGPIYEQYF.

The chain is built from TRBV4-1 and TRBJ1-5; D is unresolved. This CDR3 region has 16 residues. Trimming pared 0 bases from V and 1 base from J, leaving 10 bases between. From germline, CDR1 is MGHRA and CDR2 YSYEKL. The CDR3 DNA reads TGCGCCAGCAGCCAAGAGGAGGGCAGGAGCAATCAGCCCCAGCATTTT. Residues: CASSQEEGRSNQPQHF.

The V and J genes are TRBV5-1 and TRBJ1-5; maybe TRBD1 (6 bases). The CDR3 is 14 amino acids. Germline V gene data show CDR1 as SGHRS and CDR2 as YFSETQ. Trimming took 4 bases from V and 5 from J, leaving 13 bases between them. CDR3 nucleotides: TGCGCCAGCAGCAAGGACAGCCCAGATCAGCCCCAGCATTTT. This sequence encodes CASSKDSPDQPQHF.

The chain is built from TRBV28 and TRBJ2-3, with TRBD1 as a possible D gene (5 bases). The V and J ends lost 3 bases and 9 bases respectively, with 10 bases between them. This CDR3 has 12 amino acids. CDR1 is MDHEN and CDR2 is SYDVKM in the germline V gene. In DNA, the CDR3 is TGTGCCAGCAGTTTGGGGCGTAGAACGCAGTATTTT. Its translation is CASSLGRRTQYF.

The CDR3 spells CASSLVYYEQYF. CDR3 nucleotide sequence: TGTGCCAGCAGCCTGGTCTACTACGAGCAGTACTTC. This chain connects TRBV12-3 or TRBV12-4 to TRBJ2-7; D not certain. There are 12 residues in the CDR3. The V gene lost 6 bases and the J gene lost 3 bases, with 9 bases spanning the gap.

In its sample, this clone was seen a few times. The CDR3 DNA follows: TGCGCCAGCAGCCCTGGGTCTTACACCGGGGAGCTGTTTTTT. This sequence encodes CASSPGSYTGELFF. The chain joins TRBV5-1 to TRBJ2-2, with D hard to call. The CDR3 sequence is 14 residues long. Trimming cost V 4 bases and J 3 bases, with 10 bases left between them. Germline V gene data show CDR1 as SGHRS and CDR2 as YFSETQ. The full variable domain, in which reference TRBV5-1 and TRBJ2-2 provide the parts outside the CDR3, is KAGVTQTPRYLIKTRGQQVTLSCSPISGHRSVSWYQQTPGQGLQFLFEYFSETQRNKGNFPGRFSGRQFSNSRSEMNVSTLELGDSALYLCASSPGSYTGELFFGEGSRLTVL.

The rearrangement links TRBV27 to TRBJ2-2; D gene ambiguous. V lost 8 bases to trimming and J lost 0 bases, with 4 bases between them. The germline V gene encodes CDR1 MNHEY and CDR2 SMNVEV (reference sequence). The CDR3 is 12 residues long. Written as DNA, the CDR3 is TGTGCCAGCGGGACGAACACCGGGGAGCTGTTTTTT. It specifies CASGTNTGELFF.

The chain couples TRBV28 to TRBJ1-3, with D unresolved. Trimming took 2 bases from V and 0 from J, leaving 11 bases between them. CDR3 size: 16 residues. Germline CDR1 reads MDHEN; CDR2 reads SYDVKM. The DNA for the CDR3 is TGTGCCAGCAGTTTAGGACGCAGGAGCTCTGGAAACACCATATATTTT. As protein: CASSLGRRSSGNTIYF.

The gene calls are TRBV30 and TRBJ2-2; D gene unclear. Trimming cost V 0 bases and J 5 bases, with 1 base left between them. CDR1 and CDR2 from the germline V gene are GTSNPN and SVGIG (reference sequence). This CDR3 region has 11 residues. CDR3 loop: CAWSVTGELFF. Here the CDR3 DNA reads TGTGCCTGGAGTGTAACCGGGGAGCTGTTTTTT. The full variable domain, rest sourced from reference TRBV30 and TRBJ2-2, is SQTIHQWPATLVQPVGSPLSLECTVEGTSNPNLYWYRQAAGRGLQLLFYSVGIGQISSEVPQNLSASRPQDRQFILSSKKLLLSDSGFYLCAWSVTGELFFGEGSRLTVL.